These 13 T cell receptor beta chains share one sample of origin, sequenced in a study of shared clonotypes between healthy human individuals. Cells designated naive CD8 were CD45RO-negative and were positively selected for CCR7, with terminally differentiated effector memory CD45RA+ cells excluded. Repertoires were generated with immunoSEQ multiplex PCR, while TCRdb's copy carries only in-frame clones and drops some. Of a few hundred thousand clones listed, nearly 97% are singletons. The sequenced sample consisted of naive CD8+ T cells sorted from blood. The origin of the receptors is a woman between 25 and 40 years old in good health.

This chain joins TRBV29-1 and TRBJ2-1; TRBD1 is a possible D gene (6 bases). Germline V gene lookup returns CDR1 SQVTM and CDR2 ANQGSEA. The CDR3 runs to 14 residues. The V end was cut by 4 bases, the J end by 4 bases, with 14 bases between. CDR3 DNA: TGCAGCGTTGTTTTGACAGGCCGGTACAATGAGCAGTTCTTC. It translates to CSVVLTGRYNEQFF.

The genes are TRBV28 and TRBJ1-4; TRBD1 agrees at 7 bases. V lost 6 bases, J lost 6 bases, and 7 bases stayed unmatched. In germline, CDR1 is MDHEN, CDR2 SYDVKM. CDR3 length equals 14 residues. Here the CDR3 reads CASSLAGGDEKLFF. The CDR3, as DNA: TGTGCCAGCAGCCTCGCAGGGGGGGATGAAAAACTGTTTTTT.

The chain employs TRBV7-9 and TRBJ2-7, with a possible D match to TRBD1 (6 bases). The CDR3 runs 13 residues. Trimming took off 3 bases at V and 4 bases at J, with 10 bases between the two ends. Germline CDR1 reads SEHNR; CDR2 reads FQNEAQ (reference sequence). The CDR3 sequence: CASSFRGPYEQYF. The CDR3 DNA is TGTGCCAGCAGCTTCAGGGGCCCATACGAGCAGTACTTC.

The table lists this clone with a few counts. The V call is TRBV28, the J call TRBJ1-2, with D possibly TRBD1 on 5 matching bases. This CDR3 is 12 amino acids long. Trimming stripped 6 bases from V and 6 bases from J, with 11 bases between. CDR1 MDHEN and CDR2 SYDVKM come from the germline V gene. CDR3 coding DNA: TGTGCCAGCAGCTGGGACCGGGATGGCTACACCTTC. Translation: CASSWDRDGYTF.

The V call is TRBV13, the J call TRBJ2-3; D remains unclear. The CDR3 is 15 residues long. From germline, CDR1 is PRHDT and CDR2 FYEKMQ (reference sequence). V shed 3 bases and J shed 1 base, with 11 bases lying between them. CDR3 sequence: CASSFSGIGTDTQYF. The CDR3 nucleotides read TGTGCCAGCAGCTTTTCGGGTATAGGCACAGATACGCAGTATTTT.

V and J are TRBV5-1 and TRBJ2-5, with D perhaps TRBD2 (5 bases). The V and J ends lost 0 bases and 0 bases respectively, with 9 bases between them. Germline CDR1 SGHRS, CDR2 YFSETQ. CDR3 length equals 15 residues. The CDR3 nucleotides are TGCGCCAGCAGCTTGGCCGGGGATTACCAAGAGACCCAGTACTTC. This encodes CASSLAGDYQETQYF.

The chain has TRBV30 and TRBJ2-3; D unresolved. V lost 5 bases, J lost 0 bases, and 9 bases lay in between. The CDR3 length is 13 residues. Germline lookup yields CDR1 GTSNPN and CDR2 SVGIG (reference sequence). The CDR3 spells CAWSPDSTDTQYF. CDR3 DNA: TGTGCCTGGTCACCGGACAGCACAGATACGCAGTATTTT.

As concerns this clone: Other DNA sequences of this sample code for an identical CDR3. The chain joins TRBV5-1 to TRBJ2-1; D is unresolved. The CDR3 has 13 residues. The V end lost 0 bases, the J end lost 3 bases, and 4 bases lay between the germline ends. CDR1 is SGHRS, CDR2 YFSETQ, per germline. CDR3 sequence: CASSLGSYNEQFF. CDR3 DNA sequence: TGCGCCAGCAGCTTGGGTAGCTACAATGAGCAGTTCTTC.

In DNA, the CDR3 is TGTGCCAGCAGCTTAGTGGCTGGGGGCTACGAGCAGTACTTC. It codes for CASSLVAGGYEQYF. V usage is TRBV7-8 and J usage is TRBJ2-5, with D perhaps matching TRBD1 or TRBD2 (5 bases each). The J call is doubtful: the DNA matches TRBJ2-7 better. CDR1 is SGHVS, CDR2 FQNEAQ, per germline. The CDR3 runs to 14 residues.

CDR3 coding DNA: TGCAGCGTTGCGGGCAGTACAGGGGCTGAAGCTTTCTTT. It encodes CSVAGSTGAEAFF. The chain recombines TRBV29-1 with TRBJ1-1; 7 bases map to TRBD1. Trimming took 4 bases from V and 6 from J; bases not matched to a gene: 8. The germline V gene encodes CDR1 SQVTM and CDR2 ANQGSEA. The CDR3 has 13 amino acids.

The chain has TRBV5-1 and TRBJ2-7; D may be TRBD2 (6 bases). This CDR3 is built from 15 residues. Germline V gene lookup returns CDR1 SGHRS and CDR2 YFSETQ. V was cut by 3 bases and J by 2 bases, with 15 bases left in between. CDR3 in DNA: TGCGCCAGCAGCTGGGGACTCGACGGGACCTACGAGCAGTACTTC. It is translated as CASSWGLDGTYEQYF.

V and J are TRBV28 and TRBJ2-5; 11 positions match TRBD2. Losses at the gene ends were 3 bases for V and 11 bases for J; bases not matched to a gene: 14. The CDR3 sequence is 16 residues long. CDR1 MDHEN and CDR2 SYDVKM come from the germline V gene. The CDR3 sequence is CASSFHLAGGHLEQYF. The CDR3 DNA sequence: TGTGCCAGCAGTTTCCATCTAGCGGGAGGTCATTTGGAGCAGTACTTC.

The genes are TRBV5-4 and TRBJ1-3, with D possibly TRBD1 on 5 matching bases. The V gene lost 3 bases and the J gene lost 6 bases, with 16 bases spanning the gap. CDR1 and CDR2 from the germline V gene are SGHNT and YYREEE (reference sequence). The CDR3 is made up of 15 amino acids. The CDR3 is CASSSSTANQNTIYF. DNA of the CDR3: TGTGCCAGCAGCTCGTCGACAGCTAATCAAAACACCATATATTTT.